This TCR beta chain was sequenced in a study of cytomegalovirus exposure and HLA in healthy donors. Study observations and caveats: Available immune exposure information covered CMV serostatus only.

V gave up 4 bases and J gave up 3 bases, with 10 bases separating them. Germline V CDR1 and CDR2: SQVTM, ANQGSEA. The CDR3 has 12 amino acids. About this clone itself: Its antigen is unidentified.

Amplification used 60 Vbeta primers and 13 Jbeta primers. Assay used: immunoSEQ multiplex PCR; TCRdb lists only in-frame clones, some missing. The profile shows about 180,000 clones, approximately 80% of them singletons. Sequencing used PBMCs. The chain combines TRBV29-1 with TRBJ2-7, with a weak D call TRBD1 (5 bases). This receptor was obtained from a man aged 55 to 70 in good health and CMV-seronegative. The CDR3 loop is CSVGAGNYEQYF. The CDR3 DNA reads TGCAGCGTTGGGGCAGGGAACTACGAGCAGTACTTC.